The next 21 T cell receptor beta chains were all read from a single sample in a study of control samples from healthy donors and cancer patients. Generated by immunoSEQ multiplex PCR, the TCRdb table keeps only in-frame clones and is missing some. There are 120,000 to 150,000 clones in the sample; about 91% occur only once, and 3% to 3.5% lies in the top ten. The material sequenced was blood. These TCRs come from a man aged 25-45 years in good health.

The V gene is TRBV6-1, the J gene TRBJ1-1; 7 bases agree with TRBD1. CDR1 and CDR2 from the germline V gene are MNHNS and SASEGT. This CDR3 region has 14 residues. V was pared by 0 bases and J by 4 bases, with 2 bases of the junction left unmatched. The CDR3 loop reads CASSEAGQPTEAFF. CDR3 nucleotide sequence: TGTGCCAGCAGTGAAGCGGGACAGCCCACTGAAGCTTTCTTT.

The gene calls are TRBV5-8 and TRBJ1-2, with 10 positions matching TRBD1. The germline V gene encodes CDR1 SGHTS and CDR2 YDEGEE. This CDR3 is built from 15 residues. With V trimmed by 0 bases and J by 2 bases, 1 base remained unmatched. The CDR3 DNA sequence: TGTGCCAGCAGCTTGGGACAGGGGGCGAACTATGGCTACACCTTC. This sequence encodes CASSLGQGANYGYTF.

The chain recombines TRBV5-5 with TRBJ1-2, with a weak D call TRBD1 (6 bases). CDR1 is SGHKS and CDR2 is YYEKEE in the germline V gene (reference sequence). The CDR3 has 16 residues. V lost 3 bases, J lost 4 bases, and 19 bases lay in between. The CDR3 here is CASSSLAAGEFYGYTF. DNA for the CDR3: TGTGCCAGCAGCTCACTCGCTGCAGGGGAGTTCTATGGCTACACCTTC.

This sequence joins TRBV10-3 and TRBJ2-3; D remains ambiguous. Germline lookup yields CDR1 ENHRY and CDR2 SYGVKD. CDR3 length equals 14 residues. V was cut by 2 bases and J by 8 bases, with 14 bases left in between. CDR3 sequence: CAISEALQGSTQYF. The CDR3 DNA is TGTGCCATCAGTGAGGCCCTTCAAGGATCTACGCAGTATTTT.

The V and J genes are TRBV27 and TRBJ2-5; D may be TRBD2 (5 bases). CDR3 length: 12 residues. Germline V gives CDR1 MNHEY, CDR2 SMNVEV (reference sequence). Trimming cost V 11 bases and J 1 base, with 11 bases left between them. CDR3 coding DNA: TGTGCCGGAGGAGCGTCCCAAGAGACCCAGTACTTC. Residues: CAGGASQETQYF.

The chain couples TRBV19 to TRBJ1-5; D not resolved. Trimming left V 1 base short and J 0 bases short, with 10 bases between. CDR3 length: 16 amino acids. Germline CDR1 LNHDA, CDR2 SQIVND (reference sequence). CDR3 DNA sequence: TGTGCCAGTAGTATAGGAGGCAGTATTAGCAATCAGCCCCAGCATTTT. Amino acid sequence: CASSIGGSISNQPQHF.

Only one count was recorded for this clone. The V call is TRBV10-2, the J call TRBJ1-4, with D unclear. Between the trimmed V and J ends, which lost 4 bases and 5 bases, there was a span of 20 bases. Per germline, CDR1 WSHSY and CDR2 SAAADI. The CDR3 covers 17 residues. Written as DNA, the CDR3 is TGCGCCAGCAGTGGAGTTTTGGAAACGGAAACGAATGAAAAACTGTTTTTT. It translates to CASSGVLETETNEKLFF.

J is TRBJ1-2 and V is TRBV7-2; 8 nucleotides match TRBD1. The CDR3 spans 15 residues. Germline CDR1 is SGHTA and CDR2 is FQGNSA. V shed 5 bases, J shed 2 bases, and the junction held 7 bases outside the gene matches. CDR3 sequence (DNA): TGTGCCAGCAGCCTCCGACAGGGGCAAAACTATGGCTACACCTTC. It specifies CASSLRQGQNYGYTF. Drawing the rest from reference TRBV7-2 and TRBJ1-2, the complete variable domain is GAGVSQSPSNKVTEKGKDVELRCDPISGHTALYWYRQSLGQGLEFLIYFQGNSAPDKSGLPSDRFSAERTGGSVSTLTIQRTQQEDSAVYLCASSLRQGQNYGYTFGSGTRLTVV.

This rearrangement joins TRBV12-5 to TRBJ2-1; D may correspond to TRBD1 or TRBD2 (5 bases each). The ends were cut back, 0 bases at V and 5 bases at J, with 8 bases in the middle. The CDR3 extends over 14 amino acids. In germline, CDR1 is LGHNT, CDR2 FRNRAP. The CDR3 region is CASGLVRGDNEQFF. The CDR3 DNA follows: TGTGCTAGTGGTTTGGTACGAGGGGACAATGAGCAGTTCTTC.

The rearrangement uses TRBV15 and TRBJ2-2; D not certain. V was trimmed by 1 base and J by 7 bases, leaving 4 bases between them. This CDR3 region has 12 residues. Germline V lookup: CDR1 LNHNV, CDR2 YYDKDF (reference sequence). The chain's CDR3 is CATSRGSGELFF. The CDR3 region has the DNA TGTGCCACCAGCAGAGGGAGCGGGGAGCTGTTTTTT.

V is TRBV24-1 and J is TRBJ1-2, with 10 bases fitting TRBD1. V lost 2 bases, J lost 5 bases, and 7 bases stayed unmatched. The CDR3 has 16 amino acids. Germline V lookup: CDR1 KGHDR, CDR2 SFDVKD. This chain's CDR3 is CATSDSRQGAGYGYTF. Here the CDR3 DNA reads TGTGCCACCAGTGATTCGAGACAGGGGGCAGGATATGGCTACACCTTC.

The J gene is TRBJ2-1, the V gene TRBV12-5; D is unclear. Germline assignment: CDR1 LGHNT and CDR2 FRNRAP. The CDR3 extends over 13 amino acids. V lost 2 bases and J lost 5, with 7 bases in between. The CDR3 spells CASGLFQDNEQFF. In DNA form, the CDR3 reads TGTGCTAGTGGTTTGTTTCAGGACAATGAGCAGTTCTTC.

The V and J genes are TRBV27 and TRBJ2-1; TRBD2 matches 10 bases. Unmatched junction bases numbered 17, after V lost 3 bases and J lost 6 bases. The CDR3 sequence is 19 residues long. Germline V gene data show CDR1 as MNHEY and CDR2 as SMNVEV (reference sequence). CDR3 DNA: TGTGCCAGCAGTTTTTTGAGCGGGGGGGCCAGTGTTGGCCCCAATGAGCAGTTCTTC. The encoded protein is CASSFLSGGASVGPNEQFF.

V usage is TRBV5-4 and J usage is TRBJ2-3; 11 bases align to TRBD2. The germline gives CDR1 SGHNT, CDR2 YYREEE (reference sequence). CDR3 length: 16 amino acids. Losses at the gene ends were 0 bases for V and 2 bases for J; bases not matched to a gene: 2. CDR3 residues: CASSLVAGGVTDTQYF. CDR3 coding DNA: TGTGCCAGCAGCTTGGTAGCGGGGGGGGTCACAGATACGCAGTATTTT.

The CDR3 protein is CAISRDATNTGELFF. For the CDR3, the DNA is TGTGCCATCAGCAGGGACGCCACGAACACCGGGGAGCTGTTTTTT. This chain connects TRBV10-3 to TRBJ2-2; tentatively, D is TRBD1 or TRBD2 (5 bases each). The ends were cut back, 6 bases at V and 0 bases at J, with 11 bases in the middle. The CDR3 runs 15 residues. The germline gives CDR1 ENHRY, CDR2 SYGVKD.

The rearrangement joins TRBV7-2 to TRBJ2-3, with D possibly matching TRBD2 (6 bases). The CDR3 consists of 14 residues. V lost 2 bases, J lost 4 bases, and 10 bases lay in between. CDR1 SGHTA and CDR2 FQGNSA come from the germline V gene. CDR3 sequence: CASSLWDSSDTQYF. CDR3 sequence (DNA): TGTGCCAGCAGCTTATGGGACTCCTCAGATACGCAGTATTTT. Complete variable domain (other parts from reference TRBV7-2 and TRBJ2-3): GAGVSQSPSNKVTEKGKDVELRCDPISGHTALYWYRQSLGQGLEFLIYFQGNSAPDKSGLPSDRFSAERTGGSVSTLTIQRTQQEDSAVYLCASSLWDSSDTQYFGPGTRLTVL.

This clone has just a few counts. The chain recombines TRBV6-5 with TRBJ1-6; TRBD1 is a possible D gene (5 bases). The V end lost 2 bases, the J end lost 7 bases, and 15 bases lay between the germline ends. This CDR3 has 16 residues. CDR1 is MNHEY and CDR2 is SVGAGI in the germline V gene. CDR3 sequence (DNA): TGTGCCAGCAGTTACCTTGGGGACCCAGCCAATTCACCCCTCCACTTT. This gives the protein CASSYLGDPANSPLHF.

As to this clone: The sample holds other DNA sequences that translate to the same CDR3. The chain is built from TRBV5-1 and TRBJ2-7; D gene ambiguous. CDR3 length: 12 residues. Germline V lookup: CDR1 SGHRS, CDR2 YFSETQ. The ends were cut back, 0 bases at V and 4 bases at J, with 5 bases in the middle. The CDR3 protein is CASSLGGYEQYF. In DNA form, the CDR3 reads TGCGCCAGCAGCTTGGGAGGATACGAGCAGTACTTC.

CDR3 in amino acids: CASSESPGTPYGYTF. The CDR3 DNA reads as TGTGCCAGCAGTGAGAGCCCCGGGACACCCTATGGCTACACCTTC. The rearrangement links TRBV2 to TRBJ1-2, with D possibly matching TRBD1 (6 bases). The CDR3 totals 15 residues. Trimming removed 3 bases at V and 4 bases at J, with 15 bases between. The germline V gene encodes CDR1 SNHLY and CDR2 FYNNEI.

V usage is TRBV7-2 and J usage is TRBJ2-7; D unresolved. The CDR3 length is 15 residues. With 4 bases removed from V and 2 bases from J, the gap between germline ends came to 15 bases. Germline V gene data show CDR1 as SGHTA and CDR2 as FQGNSA. Here the CDR3 reads CASSSLGRFTYEQYF. The CDR3 coding sequence is TGTGCCAGCAGCTCCTTAGGCAGGTTTACCTACGAGCAGTACTTC.

The V gene is TRBV12-5, the J gene TRBJ1-3; D ambiguous. V gave up 0 bases and J gave up 8 bases, with 11 bases separating them. Germline lookup yields CDR1 LGHNT and CDR2 FRNRAP. The length of the CDR3 is 14 residues. The CDR3 protein is CASGLVTISDTIYF. CDR3 nucleotide sequence: TGTGCTAGTGGTTTGGTCACAATCAGTGACACCATATATTTT.